A selection of T cell receptor beta chains follows, all from one sample in a study of early T cells in non-severe SARS-CoV-2 infection. A single record per CDR3 protein comes from TCRdb applying MiXCR to the 5' RACE reads. The data hold roughly 110,000 distinct CDR3 sequences, with over 8.5% observed a single time. Sequencing input: whole blood. The receptors stem from an adult who was a healthcare worker with PCR-confirmed SARS-CoV-2 infection or an uninfected control (not recorded which). Both conserved end residues are part of each CDR3. The D gene is left open where the match is weak. Clone sizes are given selectively: once, few, many, or a class where the clone is expanded.

>many|TRBJ2-2|TRBV4-3|14|-
TGCGCCAGCAGCCAAGATTCAGGGTCCGGGGAGCTGTTTTTT
CASSQDSGSGELFF
>-|TRBJ2-4|TRBV28|14|-
TGTGCCAGCAGTTCATACAGCCCCCAAAACATTCAGTACTTC
CASSSYSPQNIQYF
>-|TRBJ2-1|TRBV6-4|16|TRBD2
TGTGCCAGCAGTCCAGGGACGGGAGGGCCCTCGGATGAGCAGTTCTTC
CASSPGTGGPSDEQFF
>few|TRBJ1-2|TRBV2|12|-
TGTGCCAGCATCCCAGGGAGCTATGGCTACACCTTC
CASIPGSYGYTF
>many|TRBJ2-1|TRBV2|14|-
TGTGCCAGCAGTGGGGGCGGTGGATCAAATGAGCAGTTCTTC
CASSGGGGSNEQFF
>few|TRBJ2-2|TRBV27|16|-
TGTGCCAGCAGTTCCCCCGTCCGGGATTCTGATCGGGAGCTGTTTTTT
CASSSPVRDSDRELFF
>few|TRBJ2-5|TRBV28|12|-
TGTGCCAGCAGTCAGACGAGAAGGACCCAGTACTTC
CASSQTRRTQYF
>many|TRBJ2-1|TRBV5-4|13|-
TGTGCCAGCACGGAGGGAGCCTACAATGAGCAGTTCTTC
CASTEGAYNEQFF
>many|TRBJ2-3|TRBV4-1|14|TRBD2
TGCGCCAGCAGCCCCCTAGCGGACACAGATACGCAGTATTTT
CASSPLADTDTQYF
>many|TRBJ1-5|TRBV24-1|10|-
TGTGCCACGGACCCATCGCCCCAGCATTTT
CATDPSPQHF
>many|TRBJ2-5|TRBV5-6|15|TRBD2
TGTGCCAGCAGCTCGCGACTAGCGGGAGTAGAGACCCAGTACTTC
CASSSRLAGVETQYF
>-|TRBJ1-5|TRBV11-2|15|TRBD1
TGTGCCAGCAGCTTAACCCCGACAGGGGGTCAGCCCCAGCATTTT
CASSLTPTGGQPQHF
>-|TRBJ2-1|TRBV4-2|15|TRBD1
TGTGCCAGCAGCCGTGGACAGGGGAAAGGTGGCACGCCGTTCTTC
CASSRGQGKGGTPFF
>many|TRBJ2-1|TRBV5-6|15|-
TGTGCCAGCAGCTCCTATACTCGCGACGACAATGAGCAGTTCTTC
CASSSYTRDDNEQFF
>many|TRBJ2-4|TRBV23-1|12|-
TGCGCCGGGGGGGGCGCCAAAAACATTCAGTACTTC
CAGGGAKNIQYF
>-|TRBJ2-1|TRBV12-3/TRBV12-4|18|-
TGTGCCAGCAGCCCCCTTTTTTTATTCCGGAGCTCCTACAATGAGCAGTTCTTC
CASSPLFLFRSSYNEQFF
>many|TRBJ2-7|TRBV5-6|15|-
TGTGCCAGCAGTTCCGACAGAGGGCTACGTTTGGAGCAGTACTTC
CASSSDRGLRLEQYF
>many|TRBJ2-7|TRBV4-1|14|-
TGCGCCAGCAGCTTCGAGACAGGAGCATACGAGCAGTACTTC
CASSFETGAYEQYF
>many|TRBJ2-7|TRBV4-3|13|-
TGCGCCAGCAGCCAAGATTCAGGATACGAGCAGTACTTC
CASSQDSGYEQYF
>many|TRBJ2-2|TRBV3-1|14|-
TGTGCCAGCGGATGGGGAGCGGGTACCGGGGAGCTGTTTTTT
CASGWGAGTGELFF